This T cell receptor beta chain emerged from a study of blood T cell repertoires in COVID-19. Background on the study: From T cells, B-cell-depleted T cells, or PBMCs came the material, which was cDNA or gDNA.

How the authors handled the data: Estimation of nucleated cell counts was performed using reference gene primer amplification. The method was immunoSEQ multiplex PCR; TCRdb's version includes in-frame clones alone and lacks a portion of them. Clone size and the V and J calls come from that table; the DNA yielded D and trimming. The sample has 100,000 to 150,000 clones, around 88% seen once; the top ten hold approximately 5.8%. The CDR3 is 12 amino acids. Trimming stripped 1 base from V and 7 bases from J, with 5 bases between. Germline V gene sequence: CDR1 MDHEN, CDR2 SYDVKM. The rearrangement joins TRBV28 to TRBJ1-5; D gene uncertain. This TCR was sampled from an elderly man with active or convalescent COVID-19. The sample taken for sequencing was peripheral blood. The CDR3 protein is CASSLSGQPQHF. In nucleotides, the CDR3 is TGTGCCAGCAGTTTATCGGGGCAGCCCCAGCATTTT.